These 26 T cell receptor beta chains were all obtained from the same sample, sequenced in a study of blood T cell repertoires in COVID-19 (dated by TCRdb to the early 2020s). Receptors were amplified or captured by the immunoSEQ multiplex PCR assay. In TCRdb, the immuneACCESS table is reduced to in-frame sequences with V and J assigned. These tables do not hold every clone; where another copy was compared, an unresolved V gene accounts for under half, and the others remain unexplained. The sample data list fewer than 300,000 clones, and more than 75% of these were observed just once. The top ten constitute around 0.91% of the sample. The specimen sequenced was peripheral blood. The origin of the receptors is a woman in her 40s who had recovered from COVID-19.

The chain recombines TRBV6-6 with TRBJ2-5, with TRBD2 matching over 7 bases. This CDR3 has 15 amino acids. Germline CDR1 and CDR2: MNHNY and SVGAGI (reference sequence). V dropped 2 bases and J dropped 5; count of bases not matched to a gene: 8. CDR3: CASSYRSSGMETQYF. The CDR3 bases are TGTGCCAGCAGTTACCGGTCTAGCGGTATGGAGACCCAGTACTTC.

The chain links TRBV5-1 to TRBJ1-3; the D gene is possibly TRBD1 (6 bases). The CDR3 covers 14 residues. The germline V gene encodes CDR1 SGHRS and CDR2 YFSETQ. Trimming removed 4 bases at V and 2 bases at J, with 10 bases between. In DNA, the CDR3 is TGCGCCAGCAGCCTACAGGGTCCTGGAAACACCATATATTTT. Its translation is CASSLQGPGNTIYF.

V is TRBV10-1 and J is TRBJ1-6, with 8 bases aligning to TRBD1. Per germline, CDR1 WNHNN and CDR2 SYGVQD (reference sequence). This CDR3 spans 18 amino acids. V trimming: 4 bases; J trimming: 7 bases; junction bases outside the gene matches: 15. This CDR3 reads CASSGRTDRGAGNSPLHF. CDR3 sequence (DNA): TGCGCCAGCAGTGGGCGAACCGACAGGGGCGCAGGGAATTCACCCCTCCACTTT.

The CDR3 DNA reads as TGCGCCAGCAGCCAGACCGGACAGAGCAACTATGGCTACACCTTC. This codes for CASSQTGQSNYGYTF. This chain joins TRBV4-3 and TRBJ1-2, with a tentative D call TRBD1 (6 bases). The CDR3 spans 15 residues. Germline CDR1 LGHNA, CDR2 YSLEER. The ends were cut back, 3 bases at V and 2 bases at J, with 13 bases in the middle.

J is TRBJ2-3 and V is TRBV7-2; 10 nucleotides match TRBD2. Germline V gene data show CDR1 as SGHTA and CDR2 as FQGNSA. J gave up 1 base and V 2 bases, and 9 bases lay outside the gene matches. The CDR3 spans 18 residues. CDR3 nucleotides: TGTGCCAGCAGCTTAAGGGGTTGGGGGACTAGCGGCACAGATACGCAGTATTTT. Protein: CASSLRGWGTSGTDTQYF.

The chain employs TRBV5-1 and TRBJ2-1, with 7 positions matching TRBD2. This CDR3 is built from 13 residues. The junction had 9 bases not matched to a gene; V was cut back by 7 bases and J by 8 bases. Germline V gene lookup returns CDR1 SGHRS and CDR2 YFSETQ. The CDR3 bases are TGCGCCAGCGGCGGCGGGAGTAGTGATGAGCAGTTCTTC. Its protein is CASGGGSSDEQFF.

The V gene is TRBV5-6, the J gene TRBJ1-2; TRBD1 agrees at 11 bases. The ends lost 4 bases at V and 3 bases at J; junction bases unmatched: 8. Per the germline V gene, CDR1 is SGHDT and CDR2 is YYEEEE. The CDR3 is made up of 16 amino acids. CDR3 sequence: CASSRGQGAFDYGYTF. CDR3 bases: TGTGCCAGCAGCCGAGGACAGGGGGCGTTTGACTATGGCTACACCTTC.

V gene TRBV13 combines with J gene TRBJ2-5; 7 nucleotides line up with TRBD2. The germline V gene encodes CDR1 PRHDT and CDR2 FYEKMQ (reference sequence). Trimming took 5 bases from V and 4 from J; bases not matched to a gene: 13. This CDR3 comprises 16 residues. The CDR3 DNA reads TGTGCCAGCAGCCGGTGGCGGAGGGGAGGGGCAGAGACCCAGTACTTC. This sequence encodes CASSRWRRGGAETQYF.

This clone was recorded once. The genes are TRBV27 and TRBJ1-2; TRBD1 agrees at 8 bases. Germline CDR1 reads MNHEY; CDR2 reads SMNVEV (reference sequence). The CDR3 is 15 amino acids. V lost 5 bases to trimming and J lost 4 bases; unmatched junction nucleotides: 9. CDR3 in amino acids: CASSLRDRLGYGYTF. The CDR3 nucleotides read TGTGCCAGCAGTCTACGGGACAGGTTAGGCTATGGCTACACCTTC.

In its sample, this clone was seen once. This sequence joins TRBV27 and TRBJ2-7, with D uncertain. V lost 6 bases, J lost 7 bases, and 10 bases lay in between. Germline V gene lookup returns CDR1 MNHEY and CDR2 SMNVEV (reference sequence). CDR3 size: 11 residues. DNA of the CDR3: TGTGCCAGCAGCGCCCGTCGGGAGCAGTACTTC. Amino acid sequence: CASSARREQYF.

The V gene is TRBV27, the J gene TRBJ1-2; no firm D call. The CDR3 spans 12 residues. Trimming shortened V by 4 bases and J by 4 bases, and 7 bases separated the two germline ends. The V gene's germline CDR1 is MNHEY and CDR2 SMNVEV (reference sequence). This CDR3 is CASSSRPYGYTF. The DNA for the CDR3 is TGTGCCAGCAGTTCTAGGCCCTATGGCTACACCTTC.

The rearrangement links TRBV6-2 or TRBV6-3 to TRBJ1-1; a possible D gene is TRBD1 (6 bases). V lost 6 bases and J 0 bases, leaving 11 bases between the germline ends. The V gene's germline CDR1 is MNHEY and CDR2 SVGEGT. This CDR3 spans 14 amino acids. CDR3 amino acids: CASSSGQMNTEAFF. The CDR3 bases are TGTGCCAGCAGCTCCGGACAGATGAACACTGAAGCTTTCTTT.

This chain connects TRBV2 to TRBJ2-5, with D uncertain. The CDR3 is 13 amino acids. The V and J ends lost 4 bases and 2 bases respectively, with 8 bases between them. CDR1 SNHLY and CDR2 FYNNEI come from the germline V gene. The CDR3 is CASSGSAQETQYF. Written as DNA, the CDR3 is TGTGCCAGCAGTGGGAGCGCTCAAGAGACCCAGTACTTC.

The rearrangement uses TRBV5-1 and TRBJ2-4; 16 bases map to TRBD2. The V gene end was trimmed by 3 bases and the J gene end by 0 bases; junction bases not matched to a gene: 9. This CDR3 contains 20 residues. Germline assignment: CDR1 SGHRS and CDR2 YFSETQ. The CDR3 DNA is TGCGCCAGCAGCTACGCGGGACTAGCGGGAGGGTCCTTAGCCAAAAACATTCAGTACTTC. This translates into CASSYAGLAGGSLAKNIQYF.

The chain joins TRBV24-1 to TRBJ2-5; D is perhaps TRBD1 (6 bases). CDR3 size: 16 residues. The germline V and J ends were trimmed by 3 bases and 1 base, with 14 bases remaining between them. The germline V gene has CDR1 KGHDR and CDR2 SFDVKD. CDR3 amino acids: CATSDPQGTAQETQYF. Here the CDR3 DNA reads TGTGCCACCAGTGATCCCCAGGGGACGGCCCAAGAGACCCAGTACTTC.

This chain uses TRBV4-3 with TRBJ2-1; 7 nucleotides agree with TRBD2. The length of the CDR3 is 13 residues. The junction had 3 bases not matched to a gene; V was cut back by 4 bases and J by 6 bases. Germline V gene data show CDR1 as LGHNA and CDR2 as YSLEER. The CDR3 DNA is TGCGCCAGCAGCCGTGGACTAGTCAATGAGCAGTTCTTC. This encodes CASSRGLVNEQFF.

The CDR3 bases are TGTGCCAGCAGCTTGGTGGGGGCTGGCTACGAGCAGTACTTC. Translating it yields CASSLVGAGYEQYF. The chain employs TRBV5-5 and TRBJ2-7; possibly TRBD1 for D (6 bases). Germline V CDR1 and CDR2: SGHKS, YYEKEE (reference sequence). This CDR3 region has 14 residues. V lost 0 bases and J 3 bases, leaving 10 bases between the germline ends.

The chain couples TRBV11-2 to TRBJ2-7, with D unresolved. From germline, CDR1 is SGHAT and CDR2 FQNNGV. Between the trimmed V and J ends, which lost 1 base and 3 bases, there was a span of 7 bases. The CDR3 extends over 13 amino acids. The chain's CDR3 is CASSLVPVYEQYF. CDR3 bases: TGTGCCAGCAGCTTAGTTCCCGTCTACGAGCAGTACTTC.

The chain has TRBV5-1 and TRBJ1-4; 7 positions match TRBD1. The CDR3 extends over 15 amino acids. The germline gives CDR1 SGHRS, CDR2 YFSETQ. V was clipped by 4 bases and J by 5 bases; unmatched bases: 8. CDR3: CASSGPRGRNEKLFF. As DNA, the CDR3 is TGCGCCAGCAGCGGGCCGAGGGGGCGGAATGAAAAACTGTTTTTT.

CDR3 DNA: TGTGCCAGCAGCCCCGACAGGGGGCGGTTCGAGACCCAGTACTTC. Protein product: CASSPDRGRFETQYF. This rearrangement joins TRBV7-2 to TRBJ2-5; 10 bases are shared with TRBD1. J was trimmed by 5 bases and V by 5 bases; bases with no gene match: 8. Germline V gene data show CDR1 as SGHTA and CDR2 as FQGNSA. The CDR3 totals 15 residues.

The chain carries TRBV3-1 (or the pseudogene TRBV3-2) and TRBJ1-2; weak D call: TRBD1 (6 bases). This CDR3 has 14 amino acids. V lost 3 bases and J 2 bases, leaving 10 bases between the germline ends. Germline values: CDR1 LGHDT, CDR2 YNNKEL (reference sequence). The CDR3 sequence is CASSQPGQNYGYTF. CDR3 sequence (DNA): TGTGCCAGCAGCCAGCCAGGACAGAACTATGGCTACACCTTC.

The CDR3 loop reads CATSRAGQGANEKLFF. DNA of the CDR3: TGTGCCACCAGCAGGGCCGGACAGGGTGCTAATGAAAAACTGTTTTTT. The chain carries TRBV15 and TRBJ1-4, with 8 nucleotides matching TRBD1. V was clipped by 3 bases and J by 3 bases; unmatched bases: 6. CDR3 length equals 16 residues. Germline loops: CDR1 LNHNV, CDR2 YYDKDF (reference sequence).

The V and J genes are TRBV7-2 and TRBJ1-6; D remains unclear. V was pared by 5 bases and J by 5 bases, with 10 bases between. In germline, CDR1 is SGHTA, CDR2 FQGNSA. This CDR3 has 14 residues. The CDR3 nucleotides read TGTGCCAGCAGCCCGCGGGCTAATAATTCACCCCTCCACTTT. Its protein is CASSPRANNSPLHF.

V usage is TRBV7-3 and J usage is TRBJ2-5; 13 bases are a match to TRBD2. Germline V gives CDR1 SGHTA, CDR2 FQGTGA. V trimming: 5 bases; J trimming: 5 bases; junction bases outside the gene matches: 11. The CDR3 spans 17 residues. The CDR3 DNA reads TGTGCCAGCAGCCGGGGACTAGCGGGGCTACCCGGGGAGACCCAGTACTTC. As protein: CASSRGLAGLPGETQYF.

The chain links TRBV18 to TRBJ2-1; 7 bases match TRBD2. Germline V lookup: CDR1 KGHSH, CDR2 LQKENI. Trimming took 3 bases from V and 8 from J; bases not matched to a gene: 4. This CDR3 spans 13 amino acids. The CDR3: CASSPGLPDEQFF. The CDR3 DNA reads as TGTGCCAGCTCACCGGGACTACCTGATGAGCAGTTCTTC.

This chain joins TRBV5-1 and TRBJ1-1; D is unclear. Germline CDR1 and CDR2: SGHRS and YFSETQ. CDR3 length: 13 amino acids. Trimming pared 4 bases from V and 0 bases from J, leaving 7 bases between. CDR3 residues: CASSQNMNTEAFF. The DNA for the CDR3 is TGCGCCAGCAGCCAGAACATGAACACTGAAGCTTTCTTT.